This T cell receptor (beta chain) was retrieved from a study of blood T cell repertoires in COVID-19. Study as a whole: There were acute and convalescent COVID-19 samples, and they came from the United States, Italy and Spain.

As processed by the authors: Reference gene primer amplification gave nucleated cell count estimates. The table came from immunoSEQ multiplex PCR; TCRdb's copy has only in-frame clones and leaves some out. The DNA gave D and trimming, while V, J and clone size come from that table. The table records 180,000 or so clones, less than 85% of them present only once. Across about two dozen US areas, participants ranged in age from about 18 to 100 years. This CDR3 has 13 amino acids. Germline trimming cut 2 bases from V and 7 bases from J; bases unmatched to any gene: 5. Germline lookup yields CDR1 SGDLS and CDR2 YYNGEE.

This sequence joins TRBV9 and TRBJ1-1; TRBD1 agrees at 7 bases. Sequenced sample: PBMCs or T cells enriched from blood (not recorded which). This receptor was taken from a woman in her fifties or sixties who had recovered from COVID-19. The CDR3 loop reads CASSVGTASEAFF. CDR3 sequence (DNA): TGTGCCAGCAGCGTGGGGACAGCAAGTGAAGCTTTCTTT.